This T cell receptor (beta chain) was captured in a study of Graves' ophthalmopathy and Graves' hyperthyroidism. Findings of the study overall: In blood appeared most of the expanded thyroid clonotypes whose frequency exceeded 0.001. A model built from 13 signatures distinguished ophthalmopathy from stable hyperthyroidism with approximately 90% sensitivity and 81.08% specificity.

This clonotype was detected ten times or more. What it binds is unknown. Excluded were patients with other autoimmune diseases, uncontrolled infections, pregnancy or lactation. Physicians reached a diagnosis by relying on clinical symptoms, serum thyroxine, TRAb, thyroid ultrasound and orbital computed tomography. RNA transcripts provided the template for amplifying TCR beta CDR3 regions. The first-round RT-PCR employed HTBI primers together with the Qiagen OneStep RT-PCR kit. A multiplex PCR was then performed as the second round. TCRdb re-analysed the multiplex PCR reads in MiXCR, keeping a single row per CDR3 protein. The top ten hold more than 8.5% of the sample, which has around 470,000 distinct CDR3 sequences, roughly an eighth seen once. The CDR3 is 11 residues long. Trimming removed 0 bases at V and 15 bases at J, with 9 bases between.

Sequences were obtained from blood. This sequence was found in a woman aged 25 to 39 with Graves' ophthalmopathy. The rearrangement links TRBV12-3 or TRBV12-4 to TRBJ2-4, with D tentatively TRBD1 or TRBD2 (5 bases each). CDR3 in DNA: TGTGCCAGCAGTTTAGCGGGACGGACGTACTTC. This codes for CASSLAGRTYF.